The TCR beta chain described here comes from a study of T cell changes during pregnancy in multiple sclerosis. The CDR3 spans 12 residues. Germline V CDR1 and CDR2: LNHNV, YYDKDF (reference sequence). V was trimmed by 0 bases and J by 4 bases, leaving 4 bases between them. Assay: immunoSEQ multiplex PCR; the TCRdb copy retains only in-frame clones and omits some. The data contain 90,000 to 100,000 clones, around 93% of them seen just once; the ten biggest clones take up roughly 4.5%. The chain uses TRBV15 and TRBJ2-7; D gene ambiguous. The sample was peripheral blood, taken in the first trimester of pregnancy. The clonotype was recovered from a female donor with multiple sclerosis, enrolled in a pregnancy study. CDR3 nucleotide sequence: TGTGCCACCAGCAGAGATCGTTACGAGCAGTACTTC. It translates to CATSRDRYEQYF.